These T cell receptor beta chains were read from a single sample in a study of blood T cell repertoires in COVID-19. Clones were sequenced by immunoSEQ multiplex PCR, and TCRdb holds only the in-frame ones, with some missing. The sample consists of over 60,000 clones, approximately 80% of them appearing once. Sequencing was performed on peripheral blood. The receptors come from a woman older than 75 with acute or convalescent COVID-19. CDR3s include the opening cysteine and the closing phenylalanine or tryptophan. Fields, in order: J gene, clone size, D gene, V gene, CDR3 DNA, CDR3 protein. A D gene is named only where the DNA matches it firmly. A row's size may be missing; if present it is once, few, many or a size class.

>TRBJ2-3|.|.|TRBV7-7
TGTGCTAGCAGCTTAATGGACAAGGCCACAGATACGCAGTATTTT
CASSLMDKATDTQYF
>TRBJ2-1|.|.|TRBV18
TGTGCCAGCTCACCACCTCGTAGCGCCCTACGGGATGAGCAGTTCTTC
CASSPPRSALRDEQFF
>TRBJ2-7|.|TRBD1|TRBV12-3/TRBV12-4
TGTGCCAGCAGTTTCGGACAGGTCCAGCAGTACTTC
CASSFGQVQQYF
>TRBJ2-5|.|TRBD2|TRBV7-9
TGTGCCAGCAGCTCGGCTAGCGGGAGGGCCGAGGAGACCCAGTACTTC
CASSSASGRAEETQYF
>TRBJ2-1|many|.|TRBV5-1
TGCGCCAGCAGCTTGGCGGGCGTGGGACTCTACAATGAGCAGTTCTTC
CASSLAGVGLYNEQFF
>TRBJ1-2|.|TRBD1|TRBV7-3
TGTGCCAGCAGCCCAGGGGGGTCCGCGGCTAACTATGGCTACACCTTC
CASSPGGSAANYGYTF
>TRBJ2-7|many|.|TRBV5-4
TGTGCCAGCAGCTTGGTAGGGGCGGGGTACCTCTACGAGCAGTACTTC
CASSLVGAGYLYEQYF
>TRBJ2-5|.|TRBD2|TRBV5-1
TGCGCCAGCAGCCCCCGAGGTCTAGCGGGAGTGAGGGAGACCCAGTACTTC
CASSPRGLAGVRETQYF
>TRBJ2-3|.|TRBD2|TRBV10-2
TGCGCCAGCACCGGACTAGCGGAGGCGGGAGATACGCAGTATTTT
CASTGLAEAGDTQYF
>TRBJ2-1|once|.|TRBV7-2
TGTGCCAGCAGCTTAAACTGGGCAGGCAATGAGCAGTTCTTC
CASSLNWAGNEQFF
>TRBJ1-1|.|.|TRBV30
TGTGCCTGGAGTGTACCAGGGGTCCCGAACACTGAAGCTTTCTTT
CAWSVPGVPNTEAFF
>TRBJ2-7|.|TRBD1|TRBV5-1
TGCGCCAGCAGCACCCGACAGGGCGGGGAGCAGTACTTC
CASSTRQGGEQYF
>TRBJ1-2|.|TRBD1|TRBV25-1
TGTGCCAGCAGTTCCGGGACAGGGCTGGGCTACACCTTC
CASSSGTGLGYTF
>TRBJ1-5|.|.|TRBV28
TGTGCCAGCGGACCTATACCCGGGACTGGGCAGCCCCAGCATTTT
CASGPIPGTGQPQHF
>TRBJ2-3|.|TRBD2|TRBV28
TGTGCCAGCAGTTTATCAGCGGGAGGGCCCTCAGATACGCAGTATTTT
CASSLSAGGPSDTQYF
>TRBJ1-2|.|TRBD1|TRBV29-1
TGCAGCGTCGGCGGGACAGGGGTCTATGGCTACACCTTC
CSVGGTGVYGYTF
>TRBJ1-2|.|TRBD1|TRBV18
TGTGCCAGCTCACCACCGGGACAGGGGATGAGCTATGGCTACACCTTC
CASSPPGQGMSYGYTF
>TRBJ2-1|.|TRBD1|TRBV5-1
TGCGCCAGCAGCCGGACAGGGGGCGCAGGGGATGAGCAGTTCTTC
CASSRTGGAGDEQFF
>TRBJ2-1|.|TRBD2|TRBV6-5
TGTGCCAGCAGTTACTACGGGGGGAGCTCCTACAATGAGCAGTTCTTC
CASSYYGGSSYNEQFF
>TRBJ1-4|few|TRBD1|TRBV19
TGTGCCAGTATGGCCCGCAGGGGGCCTAATGAAAAACTGTTTTTT
CASMARRGPNEKLFF
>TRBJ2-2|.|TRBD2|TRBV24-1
TGTGCCACCAGTGATTCTCGACTAGCGGGAGTATGGGGCACCGGGGAGCTGTTTTTT
CATSDSRLAGVWGTGELFF
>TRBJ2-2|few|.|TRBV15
TGTGCCACCAGCAGAGATCCTGTGACTAACACCGGGGAGCTGTTTTTT
CATSRDPVTNTGELFF
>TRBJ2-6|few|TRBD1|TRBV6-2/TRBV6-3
TGTGCCAGCAGTTATTCGGACAGGGCTGGGGCCAACGTCCTGACTTTC
CASSYSDRAGANVLTF
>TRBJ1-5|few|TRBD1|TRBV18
TGTGCCAGCTCACCGGGACAGCCTAGCAATCAGCCCCAGCATTTT
CASSPGQPSNQPQHF
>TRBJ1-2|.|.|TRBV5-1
TGCGCCAGCAGCTCCCCTAGTAGGGTCGGGAATGGCTACACCTTC
CASSSPSRVGNGYTF
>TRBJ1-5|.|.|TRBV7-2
TGTGCCAGCAGCTTACAGGGGAATCAGCCCCAGCATTTT
CASSLQGNQPQHF
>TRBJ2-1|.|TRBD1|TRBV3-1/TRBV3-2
TGTGCCAGCAGCCGGCAGGGGGCGCAGAGCGAGCAGTTCTTC
CASSRQGAQSEQFF
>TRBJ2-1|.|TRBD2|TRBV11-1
TGTGCCAGCAGCTTAGATGGACTAGGCTTAAATGAGCAGTTCTTC
CASSLDGLGLNEQFF
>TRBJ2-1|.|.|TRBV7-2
TGTGCCAGCAGCTTAGGGTCCAGCTCCTACAATGAGCAGTTCTTC
CASSLGSSSYNEQFF
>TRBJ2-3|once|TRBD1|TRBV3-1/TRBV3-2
TGTGCCAGCAGCCCAGGGACAGGTGCCGGGTGGGATACGCAGTATTTT
CASSPGTGAGWDTQYF
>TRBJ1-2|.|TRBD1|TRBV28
TGTGCCAGCAGCTGGGAAACAGGGGCCGTGGACTATGGCTACACCTTC
CASSWETGAVDYGYTF
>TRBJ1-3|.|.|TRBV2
TGTGCCAGCAGAGTCACAGGGTTGGCTGGAAACACCATATATTTT
CASRVTGLAGNTIYF
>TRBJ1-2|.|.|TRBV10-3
TGTGCCATCAGTGAGCTGGCAGGGTACTATGGCTACACCTTC
CAISELAGYYGYTF
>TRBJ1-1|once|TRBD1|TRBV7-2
TGTGCCAGCAGCGGACAGGGACGGGCGAACACTGAAGCTTTCTTT
CASSGQGRANTEAFF
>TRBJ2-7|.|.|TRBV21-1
TGTGCCAGCCCCGCCTGCGCCTACGAGCAGTACTTC
CASPACAYEQYF
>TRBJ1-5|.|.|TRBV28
TGTGCCAGCAGTACGCCGCAGGGCGGCAATCAGCCCCAGCATTTT
CASSTPQGGNQPQHF
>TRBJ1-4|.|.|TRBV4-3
TGCGCCAGCAGCCATTTGGACAGCTCTAATGAAAAACTGTTTTTT
CASSHLDSSNEKLFF
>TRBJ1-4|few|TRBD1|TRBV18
TGTGCCAGCTCACCTGCCGGGACAGGGGGCGCACCCGGGGGTGAAAAACTGTTTTTT
CASSPAGTGGAPGGEKLFF
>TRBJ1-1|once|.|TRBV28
TGTGCCAGTTATAGTACTGAAGCTTTCTTT
CASYSTEAFF
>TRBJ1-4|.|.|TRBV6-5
TGTGCCAGCAGTTACCGGGGGTTAAATGAAAAACTGTTTTTT
CASSYRGLNEKLFF
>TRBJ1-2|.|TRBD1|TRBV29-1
TGCAGCGTAGTCCGGGACAGGGCTTATGGCTACACCTTC
CSVVRDRAYGYTF
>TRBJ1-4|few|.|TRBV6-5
TGTGCCAGCAGTCCCGGGTTCGCAACTAATGAAAAACTGTTTTTT
CASSPGFATNEKLFF
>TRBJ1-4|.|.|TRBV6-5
TGTGCCAGCAGTTACTCGAGAAGAACTAATGAAAAACTGTTTTTT
CASSYSRRTNEKLFF
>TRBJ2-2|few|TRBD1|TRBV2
TGTGCCAGCAGTGAAAGTGCCGGACAGGCCACGAACACCGGGGAGCTGTTTTTT
CASSESAGQATNTGELFF
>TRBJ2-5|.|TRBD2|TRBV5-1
TGCGCCAGCAGCGTAAGCCCGGGAGCGGGAGACGAGACCCAGTACTTC
CASSVSPGAGDETQYF
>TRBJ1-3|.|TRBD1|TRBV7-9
TGTGCCAGCAGCCGACAGGGGAGCACCATATATTTT
CASSRQGSTIYF
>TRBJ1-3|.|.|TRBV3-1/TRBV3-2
TGTGCCAGCAGCCCTCGGGGACTTCGAAACACCATATATTTT
CASSPRGLRNTIYF
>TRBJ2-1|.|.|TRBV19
TGTGCCAGTAGTATAGCGCGCAGGGCCCGAAATGAGCAGTTCTTC
CASSIARRARNEQFF
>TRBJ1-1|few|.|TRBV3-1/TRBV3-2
TGTGCCAGCAGCCTCGGGTTTGCGGGCACTGAAGCTTTCTTT
CASSLGFAGTEAFF
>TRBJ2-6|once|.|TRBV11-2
TGTGCCAGCAGCCCCGAGGGCAGGAAGTCTGGGGCCAACGTCCTGACTTTC
CASSPEGRKSGANVLTF
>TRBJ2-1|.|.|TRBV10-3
TGTGCCATCAGTGACAGGGCGAGCTCCTACAATGAGCAGTTCTTC
CAISDRASSYNEQFF